One sample yielded the 30 T cell receptor beta chains listed below, sequenced in a study of CD8 T cells in ankylosing spondylitis. From the 5' RACE reads, TCRdb called clonotypes with MiXCR, one entry per CDR3 protein. The data contain 300,000 to 350,000 distinct CDR3 sequences, roughly 14% of them singletons. The specimen was blood, either unsorted or a sorted T cell fraction (not recorded which). The receptor source for this set is a male donor with ankylosing spondylitis or in good health (not recorded which).

The chain carries TRBV6-1 and TRBJ2-1, with a tentative D call TRBD1 (6 bases). Germline CDR1 and CDR2: MNHNS and SASEGT. This CDR3 region has 18 residues. V lost 6 bases and J 3 bases, leaving 24 bases between the germline ends. CDR3 loop: CASRGTRSIPHYYNEQFF. CDR3 sequence (DNA): TGTGCCAGCAGAGGGACACGTTCAATACCCCACTACTACAATGAGCAGTTCTTC.

A few counts support this clonotype. The chain links TRBV6-1 to TRBJ1-6; TRBD1 agrees at 8 bases. Per germline, CDR1 MNHNS and CDR2 SASEGT. The CDR3 length is 15 residues. The J segment lost 7 bases and the V segment lost 7 bases, leaving 9 bases of the junction unmatched. CDR3 coding DNA: TGTGCCAGCAACCCCAGGGGGCTGGGCAATTCACCCCTCCACTTT. Translated: CASNPRGLGNSPLHF.

There are a few counts of this clonotype. The genes are TRBV7-2 and TRBJ2-1, with 10 nucleotides matching TRBD2. V was clipped by 1 base and J by 3 bases; unmatched bases: 3. The CDR3 has 16 amino acids. Germline V gives CDR1 SGHTA, CDR2 FQGNSA. CDR3: CASSLEGTSVYNEQFF. The CDR3, as DNA: TGTGCCAGCAGCTTAGAAGGGACTAGCGTCTACAATGAGCAGTTCTTC.

This clonotype has only a few counts. This chain joins TRBV6-6 and TRBJ2-3; D gene ambiguous. Trimming took 0 bases from V and 5 from J, leaving 6 bases between them. The CDR3 is made up of 13 amino acids. The V gene's germline CDR1 is MNHNY and CDR2 SVGAGI (reference sequence). CDR3 DNA: TGTGCCAGCAGTTACTCCTTACGAGATACGCAGTATTTT. It specifies CASSYSLRDTQYF.

This clonotype appeared many times. J is TRBJ1-2 and V is TRBV5-5; D unresolved. Germline V gene data show CDR1 as SGHKS and CDR2 as YYEKEE (reference sequence). V was clipped by 4 bases and J by 3 bases, with 7 bases between them. The CDR3 runs 12 residues. DNA for the CDR3: TGTGCCAGCAGCCCGACGTACTATGGCTACACCTTC. Encoded protein: CASSPTYYGYTF.

This clonotype was counted between two and nine times. This chain joins TRBV4-2 and TRBJ2-2; D is unresolved. V was cut by 1 base and J by 13 bases, with 22 bases left in between. The CDR3 length is 16 residues. Germline V gene data show CDR1 as LGHNA and CDR2 as YNFKEQ. As DNA, the CDR3 is TGTGCCAGCAGCCAAGTATCCGGGCAGTTCCTGGGCGTGCTGTTTTTT. The encoded protein is CASSQVSGQFLGVLFF.

The chain links TRBV3-1 to TRBJ2-7, with D possibly matching TRBD1 (5 bases). The CDR3 is made up of 13 amino acids. V gave up 0 bases and J gave up 4 bases, with 7 bases separating them. CDR1 is LGHDT and CDR2 is YNNKEL in the germline V gene (reference sequence). The CDR3 protein is CASSQDRQYEQYF. CDR3 nucleotides: TGTGCCAGCAGCCAAGACAGACAGTACGAGCAGTACTTC.

Many counts were recorded for this clonotype. The CDR3 nucleotides read TGCGCCACCCGGAGGGGGGAAGAGACCCAGTACTTC. Its protein is CATRRGEETQYF. This chain connects TRBV5-1 to TRBJ2-5, with D perhaps being TRBD1 or TRBD2 (6 bases each). Between the trimmed V and J ends, which lost 9 bases and 3 bases, there was a span of 12 bases. Germline-derived CDR1 and CDR2 are SGHRS and YFSETQ. The CDR3 contains 12 residues.

The table lists this clonotype with many counts. The chain combines TRBV20-1 with TRBJ2-1; D unclear. The length of the CDR3 is 15 residues. V shed 0 bases and J shed 2 bases, with 11 bases lying between them. The germline gives CDR1 DFQATT, CDR2 SNEGSKA (reference sequence). In DNA, the CDR3 is TGCAGTGCTAGAGATTTGAGTACGGCCTACAATGAGCAGTTCTTC. Its protein is CSARDLSTAYNEQFF.

The table lists this clonotype with a few counts. The rearrangement joins TRBV24-1 to TRBJ2-2, with D perhaps matching TRBD2 (5 bases). Looked up from germline, CDR1 is KGHDR and CDR2 is SFDVKD. The CDR3 sequence is 14 residues long. The V end was cut by 5 bases, the J end by 2 bases, with 8 bases between. The CDR3 region is CATSGGPNTGELFF. The DNA of the CDR3 is TGTGCCACCAGTGGAGGGCCCAACACCGGGGAGCTGTTTTTT.

The chain has TRBV5-1 and TRBJ2-2; possible D gene TRBD2, 6 bases. CDR1 is SGHRS, CDR2 YFSETQ, per germline. This CDR3 comprises 13 residues. The germline V and J ends were trimmed by 2 bases and 5 bases, with 7 bases remaining between them. CDR3 loop: CASSFSGTGELFF. CDR3 in DNA: TGCGCCAGCAGCTTTAGCGGAACCGGGGAGCTGTTTTTT.

This clonotype was picked up many times. The V gene is TRBV7-2, the J gene TRBJ1-1, with D possibly TRBD1 on 6 matching bases. Germline V gene lookup returns CDR1 SGHTA and CDR2 FQGNSA. The CDR3 is made up of 15 amino acids. V gave up 1 base and J gave up 1 base, with 10 bases separating them. The CDR3 bases are TGTGCCAGCAGCTTAGAGGGGGGAGCGAACACTGAAGCTTTCTTT. This codes for CASSLEGGANTEAFF.

The chain couples TRBV7-6 to TRBJ1-1; a possible D gene is TRBD1 (5 bases). The CDR3 spans 12 residues. Germline CDR1 is SGHVS and CDR2 is FNYEAQ. V was pared by 3 bases and J by 7 bases, with 9 bases between. The CDR3 DNA reads TGTGCCAGCAGCTTCCGGGACGGTGAAGCTTTCTTT. Amino acids: CASSFRDGEAFF.

Ten or more counts support this clonotype. The chain recombines TRBV12-3 or TRBV12-4 with TRBJ1-6, with D uncertain. The CDR3 length is 14 residues. Trimming left V 6 bases short and J 4 bases short, with 10 bases between. CDR3 nucleotides: TGTGCCAGCAGAACAGAACCGTATAATTCACCCCTCCACTTT. Its translation: CASRTEPYNSPLHF.

This clonotype was picked up many times. V is TRBV5-1 and J is TRBJ1-1; no reliable D call. The ends were cut back, 0 bases at V and 0 bases at J, with 9 bases in the middle. The CDR3 runs to 15 residues. The V gene's germline CDR1 is SGHRS and CDR2 YFSETQ. The CDR3 DNA follows: TGCGCCAGCAGCTTGGCCGAGGCCATGAACACTGAAGCTTTCTTT. Protein: CASSLAEAMNTEAFF. The whole variable domain, filled in from reference TRBV5-1 and TRBJ1-1, reads KAGVTQTPRYLIKTRGQQVTLSCSPISGHRSVSWYQQTPGQGLQFLFEYFSETQRNKGNFPGRFSGRQFSNSRSEMNVSTLELGDSALYLCASSLAEAMNTEAFFGQGTRLTVV.

This clonotype has a handful of counts. At one end the junction does not follow the germline gene, possibly because of a read error. This chain uses TRBV6-5 with TRBJ2-7; 7 bases are shared with TRBD1. The CDR3 covers 16 residues. Germline assignment: CDR1 MNHEY and CDR2 SVGAGI. The CDR3 DNA reads TGTGCCAGCAGTTCGCCTTTAGCATCGACAGGGCCTCTCGAGCACTTC. It translates to CASSSPLASTGPLEHF.

The sample holds a few counts of this clonotype. Germline is not matched at one junction end, which may reflect a read error. This sequence joins TRBV7-9 and TRBJ1-1; no clear D. CDR3 length equals 15 residues. The germline CDR1 and CDR2 sequences are SEHNR and FQNEAQ (reference sequence). In nucleotides, the CDR3 is TGTGCCAGCAGCATCGAGACCGCTCCGAGGGCTGAAGCTTTATTT. Its translation: CASSIETAPRAEALF.

This clonotype was detected many times. The rearrangement uses TRBV12-3 or TRBV12-4 and TRBJ1-4, with TRBD1 identical over 12 bases. This CDR3 spans 17 amino acids. V trimming: 4 bases; J trimming: 0 bases; junction bases outside the gene matches: 3. The CDR3 region is CASSYGTGGPTNEKLFF. In DNA, the CDR3 is TGTGCCAGCAGTTACGGGACAGGGGGCCCAACTAATGAAAAACTGTTTTTT.

This clonotype was seen a few times. The V and J genes are TRBV6-1 and TRBJ1-1; possible D gene TRBD1, 6 bases. Germline CDR1 MNHNS, CDR2 SASEGT. V was shortened by 6 bases and J by 1 base, with 12 bases between the two germline ends. The CDR3 covers 14 residues. CDR3 region: CASSPDRKNTEAFF. CDR3 coding DNA: TGTGCCAGCAGCCCCGACAGGAAGAACACTGAAGCTTTCTTT.

In its sample, this clonotype was seen a few times. The V gene is TRBV5-1, the J gene TRBJ2-3; TRBD1 is a possible D gene (6 bases). Germline CDR1 SGHRS, CDR2 YFSETQ. V lost 4 bases and J lost 6, with 12 bases in between. CDR3 length equals 13 residues. The CDR3 reads CASSDSGDDTQYF. CDR3 DNA sequence: TGCGCCAGCAGCGACTCAGGGGACGATACGCAGTATTTT.

This clonotype was seen a few times. DNA for the CDR3: TGTGCCAGCAGACCGGGACAGAATTCACCCCTCCACTTT. Its protein is CASRPGQNSPLHF. The chain has TRBV27 and TRBJ1-6; 7 nucleotides line up with TRBD1. This CDR3 is 13 amino acids long. After removal of 6 bases from V and 7 bases from J, the junction contained 3 bases not matched to a gene. Germline V lookup: CDR1 MNHEY, CDR2 SMNVEV (reference sequence).

The chain joins TRBV29-1 to TRBJ2-1; 7 bases align to TRBD1. CDR1 SQVTM and CDR2 ANQGSEA come from the germline V gene. With V trimmed by 6 bases and J by 5 bases, 4 bases remained unmatched. This CDR3 comprises 12 residues. Here the CDR3 DNA reads TGCAGCGTCGGGACAGATGACAATGAGCAGTTCTTC. As protein: CSVGTDDNEQFF.

This clonotype turned up a few times. The chain uses TRBV29-1 and TRBJ2-7, with 11 bases that match TRBD2. Germline CDR1 and CDR2: SQVTM and ANQGSEA. The junction had 4 bases not matched to a gene; V was cut back by 4 bases and J by 2 bases. The CDR3 length is 14 residues. This chain's CDR3 is CSVATTSGAYEQYF. The CDR3 DNA reads TGCAGCGTTGCGACGACTAGCGGGGCCTACGAGCAGTACTTC.

This clonotype was detected only a few times. The chain is built from TRBV10-2 and TRBJ1-1; D not certain. Germline V gives CDR1 WSHSY, CDR2 SAAADI. V was cut by 1 base and J by 5 bases, with 11 bases left in between. The CDR3 covers 14 residues. The CDR3: CASSELERETEAFF. The CDR3 DNA is TGCGCCAGCAGTGAGTTGGAGAGGGAGACTGAAGCTTTCTTT.

This clonotype was seen more than once but under ten times. The chain links TRBV7-2 to TRBJ2-2; tentative D call: TRBD2 (5 bases). The CDR3 contains 16 residues. V lost 2 bases, J lost 3 bases, and 13 bases lay in between. Germline loops: CDR1 SGHTA, CDR2 FQGNSA. The CDR3 region is CASSLHGGSHTGELFF. The DNA for the CDR3 is TGTGCCAGCAGCTTACATGGAGGTTCCCACACCGGGGAGCTGTTTTTT.

CDR3 in amino acids: CASSLRQGAGEQFF. The CDR3 region has the DNA TGTGCCAGCAGTTTAAGGCAGGGGGCTGGTGAGCAGTTCTTC. The chain uses TRBV27 and TRBJ2-1, with TRBD1 matching 8 bases. CDR1 is MNHEY, CDR2 SMNVEV, per germline (reference sequence). Trimming cost V 2 bases and J 9 bases; bases outside gene matches: 6. The CDR3 covers 14 residues.

V and J are TRBV5-1 and TRBJ2-7, with 8 bases matching TRBD1. CDR1 is SGHRS and CDR2 is YFSETQ in the germline V gene. This CDR3 spans 16 amino acids. The ends lost 3 bases at V and 7 bases at J; junction bases unmatched: 15. The CDR3, as DNA: TGCGCCAGCAGCTCCCTCGGGAGACAGGGGACAAGTGAGCAGTACTTC. As protein: CASSSLGRQGTSEQYF.

This clonotype was seen many times. The CDR3: CAISDTLTSGRAGAYEQYF. The CDR3 nucleotides read TGTGCCATCAGTGATACCCTGACTAGCGGGAGGGCCGGGGCCTACGAGCAGTACTTC. The chain carries TRBV10-3 and TRBJ2-7; 14 positions agree with TRBD2. Germline CDR1 ENHRY, CDR2 SYGVKD. V lost 3 bases and J lost 2; bases outside the gene matches: 12. The CDR3 contains 19 residues.

This clonotype was seen only a few times. The rearrangement links TRBV11-2 to TRBJ2-1; perhaps TRBD2 as D (5 bases). CDR3 length equals 15 residues. Per germline, CDR1 SGHAT and CDR2 FQNNGV. Trimming shortened V by 1 base and J by 6 bases, and 13 bases separated the two germline ends. The CDR3 region has the DNA TGTGCCAGCAGCTTAGCGGGGAGTAGGTCCAATGAGCAGTTCTTC. As protein: CASSLAGSRSNEQFF.

Only a few counts were recorded for this clonotype. The chain joins TRBV7-2 to TRBJ1-2; 8 bases match TRBD1. The CDR3 extends over 14 amino acids. Looked up from germline, CDR1 is SGHTA and CDR2 is FQGNSA. V dropped 5 bases and J dropped 9; count of bases not matched to a gene: 11. As DNA, the CDR3 is TGTGCCAGCAGCCACGGACAGGGAGAGTCTCGCTACACCTTC. Amino acids: CASSHGQGESRYTF. The variable domain in full, with the rest retrieved from reference TRBV7-2 and TRBJ1-2, is GAGVSQSPSNKVTEKGKDVELRCDPISGHTALYWYRQSLGQGLEFLIYFQGNSAPDKSGLPSDRFSAERTGGSVSTLTIQRTQQEDSAVYLCASSHGQGESRYTFGSGTRLTVV.